This TCR beta chain was obtained from a study of control samples from healthy donors and cancer patients. This CDR3 comprises 17 residues. V lost 5 bases, J lost 4 bases, and 13 bases stayed unmatched. The germline V gene has CDR1 MNHNY and CDR2 SVGAGI (reference sequence). Sequenced by immunoSEQ multiplex PCR; TCRdb stores in-frame clones only, minus some. The sample contains 150,000 to 200,000 clones, around 95% of which appear only once. This TCR came from a woman aged 40 to 50 in good health. This chain uses TRBV6-6 with TRBJ2-3, with 9 bases lining up with TRBD2. The sequenced material came from blood. The CDR3 is CASSRKGREGRADTQYF. The CDR3 coding sequence is TGTGCCAGCAGTCGCAAGGGGCGGGAGGGCCGCGCAGATACGCAGTATTTT.